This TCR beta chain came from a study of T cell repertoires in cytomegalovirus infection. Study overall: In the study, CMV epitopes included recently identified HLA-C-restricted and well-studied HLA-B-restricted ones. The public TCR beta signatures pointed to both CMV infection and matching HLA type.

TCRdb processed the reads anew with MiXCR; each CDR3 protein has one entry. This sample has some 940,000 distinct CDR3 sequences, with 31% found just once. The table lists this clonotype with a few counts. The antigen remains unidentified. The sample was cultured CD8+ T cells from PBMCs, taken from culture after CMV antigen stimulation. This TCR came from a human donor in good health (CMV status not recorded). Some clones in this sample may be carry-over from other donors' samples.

The CDR3 here is CASSPTGQSYEQYF. The CDR3 region has the DNA TGTGCCAGCAGCCCCACAGGGCAGTCCTACGAGCAGTACTTC. The J gene is TRBJ2-7, the V gene TRBV7-9; D may be TRBD1 (6 bases). The germline CDR1 and CDR2 sequences are SEHNR and FQNEAQ (reference sequence). CDR3 length equals 14 residues. Trimming shortened V by 5 bases and J by 1 base, and 12 bases separated the two germline ends.